The following is a T cell receptor (beta chain) sequence with its context. The data originate from a study of blood T cell repertoires in COVID-19. Study overall: The samples span acute and convalescent COVID-19 from the United States, Italy and Spain. Sample material is recorded as cDNA or gDNA derived from T cells, B-cell-depleted T cells, or PBMCs.

Original handling: Amplification of reference gene primers provided the estimated nucleated cell counts. Assay used: immunoSEQ multiplex PCR; TCRdb lists only in-frame clones, some missing. For V, J and clone size, that table is used; D and trimming come from the DNA. The table lists just under 45,000 clones, about 90% of them singletons. The germline V gene has CDR1 SGDLS and CDR2 YYNGEE. The CDR3 consists of 15 residues. V was trimmed by 2 bases and J by 5 bases, leaving 13 bases between them. This receptor was obtained from a woman aged 40 to 49 with acute or convalescent COVID-19. This chain uses TRBV9 with TRBJ2-2; a possible D gene is TRBD1 (5 bases). Material for sequencing was peripheral blood. The CDR3 reads CASSVWQGGTGELFF. The CDR3 DNA sequence: TGTGCCAGCAGCGTTTGGCAGGGTGGGACCGGGGAGCTGTTTTTT.